What follows are 5 T cell receptor beta chains derived from one specimen sequenced in a study of T-cell reconstitution after alpha-beta-depleted transplantation in children (dated by TCRdb to the mid-2010s). Libraries were constructed by PCR. Sequencing was performed on an Illumina HiSeq 2500. Molecular barcoding was employed in the preparation of TCR libraries, with unique molecular identifiers being used to normalize TCRbeta repertoire quantification. The public reads were quality trimmed at Q25 with fastp and then assembled into clones with MiXCR by TCRdb, keeping productive beta chains. CDR3 protein duplicates are merged, each entry listing the most common genes and DNA. Here the sample has around 360,000 distinct CDR3 sequences; 10% occur a single time. The ten biggest clones cover under 3% of the sample. The material sequenced was PBMCs from the stem cell graft donor, taken from the stem cell graft. The receptors were sampled from a human donor who donated a stem cell graft to a child with acute lymphoblastic leukemia.

J is TRBJ2-1 and V is TRBV15, with 8 nucleotides matching TRBD2. CDR1 is LNHNV and CDR2 is YYDKDF in the germline V gene (reference sequence). The CDR3 is made up of 17 amino acids. J was trimmed by 6 bases and V by 0 bases; bases with no gene match: 10. This CDR3 is CATSRDTASGPRNEQFF. The DNA of the CDR3 is TGTGCCACCAGCAGAGATACGGCTAGCGGGCCTCGCAATGAGCAGTTCTTC.

The V call is TRBV20-1, the J call TRBJ1-1, with D possibly matching TRBD1 (6 bases). The germline V gene encodes CDR1 DFQATT and CDR2 SNEGSKA (reference sequence). Trimming took 6 bases from V and 6 from J, leaving 14 bases between them. This CDR3 region has 12 residues. The DNA of the CDR3 is TGCAGTGCGAGGGGGGCGTGGGCTGAAGCTTTCTTT. Encoded protein: CSARGAWAEAFF.

The genes are TRBV6-2 or TRBV6-3 and TRBJ2-5; D is unresolved. CDR3 length: 11 residues. V lost 5 bases to trimming and J lost 5 bases, with 6 bases between them. Germline V gene data show CDR1 as MNHEY and CDR2 as SVGEGT. CDR3 residues: CASSRLETQYF. CDR3 coding DNA: TGTGCCAGCAGTCGTCTTGAGACCCAGTACTTC.

The CDR3 nucleotides are TGTGCCAGCAGCGTAGATACGGGTGGCAAAAACATTCAGTACTTC. Protein sequence: CASSVDTGGKNIQYF. The chain recombines TRBV9 with TRBJ2-4; unclear D gene. Germline CDR1 is SGDLS and CDR2 is YYNGEE. CDR3 size: 15 residues. The V end was cut by 0 bases, the J end by 3 bases, with 10 bases between. Variable domain in full (rest from reference TRBV9 and TRBJ2-4): DSGVTQTPKHLITATGQRVTLRCSPRSGDLSVYWYQQSLDQGLQFLIQYYNGEERAKGNILERFSAQQFPDLHSELNLSSLELGDSALYFCASSVDTGGKNIQYFGAGTRLSVL.

This clonotype has a handful of counts. The chain combines TRBV20-1 with TRBJ2-1; 7 positions agree with TRBD2. Trimming cost V 5 bases and J 1 base; bases outside gene matches: 11. CDR3 length equals 16 residues. In germline, CDR1 is DFQATT, CDR2 SNEGSKA (reference sequence). CDR3 DNA sequence: TGCAGTGCTCCCGACTCTGCGGGAGCGTCCTACAATGAGCAGTTCTTC. Translating gives CSAPDSAGASYNEQFF.